Listed below are T cell receptor beta chains from one sample, sequenced in a study of T cell responses to AZD1222 COVID-19 vaccine. Assay: immunoSEQ multiplex PCR; the TCRdb copy retains only in-frame clones and omits some. In the table there are 130,000 to 150,000 clones, roughly 90% of which are singletons. The specimen was peripheral blood, collected on day 0 of AZD1222 vaccination. The receptors were sampled from an adult in good health. The CDR3 runs from the conserved cysteine through the conserved F or W. Fields, in order: J gene, clone size, D gene, V gene, CDR3 DNA, CDR3 protein. The D gene is left open where the match is weak. A row's size may be missing; if present it is once, few, many or a size class.

TRBJ1-1,NA,NA,TRBV12-3/TRBV12-4,TGTGCCAGCAGTTTATCGGGGGGGACTGAAGCTTTCTTT,CASSLSGGTEAFF
TRBJ2-1,NA,TRBD2,TRBV5-1,TGCGCCAGCAGCTCTGATACCCTCACTAGCGAAAATGAGCAGTTCTTC,CASSSDTLTSENEQFF
TRBJ1-1,few,NA,TRBV19,TGTGCCAGTAGTATAGATCGACCGGTAAACACTGAAGCTTTCTTT,CASSIDRPVNTEAFF
TRBJ2-3,NA,TRBD2,TRBV4-3,TGCGCCAGCAGCCAAGATGTTCGGGCTAGCGGTGGCGCAGATACGCAGTATTTT,CASSQDVRASGGADTQYF
TRBJ1-4,NA,NA,TRBV10-3,TGTGCCATCAGTGGAGACAAGCGAGCAACTAATGAAAAACTGTTTTTT,CAISGDKRATNEKLFF
TRBJ2-7,NA,NA,TRBV4-1,TGCGCCAGCAGCCAAGAGTACGGGACAAGTGTTCCAAACTCCTACGAGCAGTACTTC,CASSQEYGTSVPNSYEQYF
TRBJ1-1,NA,NA,TRBV30,TGTGCCTGGAGTAGTCGGCCGGGGGGTGAAGCTTTCTTT,CAWSSRPGGEAFF
TRBJ2-2,NA,NA,TRBV11-3,TGTGCCAGCTCGCCTGGGGGGGCGGAGCTGTTTTTT,CASSPGGAELFF
TRBJ1-2,NA,TRBD1,TRBV28,TGTGCCAGCAGGACCACAGGGGGAGCGTATGGCTACACCTTC,CASRTTGGAYGYTF
TRBJ1-2,NA,TRBD1,TRBV5-1,TGCGCCAGCAGCTTGAGAGAGAACCTCGGGACAGGGGACGGCTACACCTTC,CASSLRENLGTGDGYTF
TRBJ1-4,NA,NA,TRBV6-1,TGTGCCAGCAGTGAAGCGTTCGAGCCGGGTGGAAAACTGTTTTTT,CASSEAFEPGGKLFF
TRBJ1-2,NA,TRBD1,TRBV10-2,TGCGCCAGCAGCCCATTCGGACAGGGGAACTATGGCTACACCTTC,CASSPFGQGNYGYTF